The 8 T cell receptor beta chains listed next were all sequenced from one sample in a study of a mutant IDH1 vaccine in newly diagnosed glioma. Their specific antigens are unknown. Time point specified: week 23, last vaccination. One vaccine dose held 300 ug of mutant IDH1 20-mer peptide and came with topical imiquimod. The assay was immunoSEQ multiplex PCR, and TCRdb's table has in-frame clones only and misses some. The repertoire has tens of thousands of clones, about 87% of them found once; the top ten carry about an eighth. Sample: PBMCs, taken from a glioma patient whose treatment included an IDH1 peptide vaccine. These TCRs come from a man aged 18 to 29 with glioma.

The chain combines TRBV7-8 with TRBJ2-7; no reliable D call. Per the germline V gene, CDR1 is SGHVS and CDR2 is FQNEAQ. The CDR3 has 13 residues. Trimming left V 4 bases short and J 1 base short, with 8 bases between. The CDR3 DNA is TGTGCCAGCAGCTCGGACGGTTCCTACGAGCAGTACTTC. Amino acids: CASSSDGSYEQYF.

This rearrangement joins TRBV6-6 to TRBJ1-2; D gene unclear. V lost 7 bases and J lost 5, with 20 bases in between. Germline V CDR1 and CDR2: MNHNY, SVGAGI (reference sequence). This CDR3 has 15 amino acids. DNA for the CDR3: TGTGCCAGCAATAACGGAGGCAGCCGAGGGTATGGCTACACCTTC. Translated: CASNNGGSRGYGYTF.

This clone was seen only once. The V call is TRBV13, the J call TRBJ2-5, with D perhaps TRBD1 (6 bases). CDR1 PRHDT and CDR2 FYEKMQ come from the germline V gene (reference sequence). V dropped 4 bases and J dropped 7 bases, with 16 bases sitting between them. This CDR3 is built from 14 residues. DNA for the CDR3: TGTGCCAGCAGCTCAAGGGGGAAAGGGGGGACCCAGTACTTC. Protein product: CASSSRGKGGTQYF.

This rearrangement joins TRBV5-4 to TRBJ1-5, with 8 bases matching TRBD1. This CDR3 has 18 amino acids. V was clipped by 3 bases and J by 2 bases; unmatched bases: 13. Germline CDR1 reads SGHNT; CDR2 reads YYREEE (reference sequence). CDR3 loop: CASSYSPGTGGGNQPQHF. The CDR3 nucleotides read TGTGCCAGCAGCTATTCACCCGGGACAGGTGGGGGCAATCAGCCCCAGCATTTT. Full variable domain (remainder filled in from reference TRBV5-4 and TRBJ1-5): ETGVTQSPTHLIKTRGQQVTLRCSSQSGHNTVSWYQQALGQGPQFIFQYYREEENGRGNFPPRFSGLQFPNYSSELNVNALELDDSALYLCASSYSPGTGGGNQPQHFGDGTRLSIL.

The rearrangement uses TRBV7-9 and TRBJ2-3; D gene unclear. V lost 7 bases to trimming and J lost 0 bases, with 11 bases between them. The CDR3 covers 14 residues. Germline values: CDR1 SEHNR, CDR2 FQNEAQ (reference sequence). The CDR3 sequence is CASNGERSTDTQYF. The CDR3 bases are TGTGCCAGCAACGGAGAGAGGAGCACAGATACGCAGTATTTT.

This chain connects TRBV6-1 to TRBJ2-1, with D possibly being TRBD2 (6 bases). Trimming shortened V by 0 bases and J by 3 bases, and 12 bases separated the two germline ends. CDR1 and CDR2 (germline): MNHNS, SASEGT. CDR3 size: 16 residues. CDR3 sequence: CASSEARTTLYNEQFF. The CDR3 nucleotides are TGTGCCAGCAGTGAAGCTAGGACTACACTCTACAATGAGCAGTTCTTC.

The V call is TRBV7-9, the J call TRBJ2-3; TRBD2 is a possible D gene (5 bases). V was pared by 8 bases and J by 0 bases, with 15 bases between. Germline lookup yields CDR1 SEHNR and CDR2 FQNEAQ (reference sequence). This CDR3 region has 15 residues. CDR3 amino acids: CASVRGTTSTDTQYF. For the CDR3, the DNA is TGTGCCAGCGTCCGGGGAACTACTAGCACAGATACGCAGTATTTT.

The chain joins TRBV7-2 to TRBJ2-1; 8 bases align to TRBD2. CDR3 length: 15 amino acids. Germline V gives CDR1 SGHTA, CDR2 FQGNSA. V shed 5 bases, J shed 5 bases, and the junction held 8 bases outside the gene matches. For the CDR3, the DNA is TGTGCCAGCAGCCAAGGACTAGCTCGTAACAATGAGCAGTTCTTC. Its translation: CASSQGLARNNEQFF.